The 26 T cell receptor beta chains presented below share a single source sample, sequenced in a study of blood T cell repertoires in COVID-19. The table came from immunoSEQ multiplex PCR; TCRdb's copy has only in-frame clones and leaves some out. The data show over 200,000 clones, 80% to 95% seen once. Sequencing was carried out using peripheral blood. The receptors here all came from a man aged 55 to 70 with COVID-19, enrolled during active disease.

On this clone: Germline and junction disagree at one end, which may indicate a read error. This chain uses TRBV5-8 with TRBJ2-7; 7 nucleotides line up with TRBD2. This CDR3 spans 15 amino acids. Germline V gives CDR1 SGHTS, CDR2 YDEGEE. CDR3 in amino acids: CASSLPGMVAGLLIF. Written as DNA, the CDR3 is TGTGCCAGCAGCTTGCCCGGTATGGTAGCGGGCCTCCTTATCTTC.

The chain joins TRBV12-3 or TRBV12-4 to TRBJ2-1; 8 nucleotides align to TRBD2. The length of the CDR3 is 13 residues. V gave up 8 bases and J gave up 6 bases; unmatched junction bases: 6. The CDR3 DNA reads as TGTGCCAGCGGGCTAGCGGGCATCAATGAGCAGTTCTTC. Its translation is CASGLAGINEQFF.

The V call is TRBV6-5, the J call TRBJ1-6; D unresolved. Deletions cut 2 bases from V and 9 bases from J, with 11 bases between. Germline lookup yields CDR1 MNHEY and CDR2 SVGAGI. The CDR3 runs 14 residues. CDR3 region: CASSYEGTGSPLHF. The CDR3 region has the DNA TGTGCCAGCAGTTACGAGGGTACGGGTTCACCCCTCCACTTT.

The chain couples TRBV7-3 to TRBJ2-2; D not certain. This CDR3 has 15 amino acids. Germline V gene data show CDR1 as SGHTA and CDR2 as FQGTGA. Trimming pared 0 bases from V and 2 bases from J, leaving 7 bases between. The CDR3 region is CASSLTPLNTGELFF. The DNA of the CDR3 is TGTGCCAGCAGCTTAACACCACTAAACACCGGGGAGCTGTTTTTT.

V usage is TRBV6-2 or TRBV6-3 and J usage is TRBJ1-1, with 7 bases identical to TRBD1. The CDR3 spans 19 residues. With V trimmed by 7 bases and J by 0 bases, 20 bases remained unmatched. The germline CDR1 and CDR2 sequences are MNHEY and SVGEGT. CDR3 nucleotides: TGTGCCAGCACCCCAAACGGGCTAAGGGGGCGTTTGATGAACACTGAAGCTTTCTTT. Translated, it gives CASTPNGLRGRLMNTEAFF.

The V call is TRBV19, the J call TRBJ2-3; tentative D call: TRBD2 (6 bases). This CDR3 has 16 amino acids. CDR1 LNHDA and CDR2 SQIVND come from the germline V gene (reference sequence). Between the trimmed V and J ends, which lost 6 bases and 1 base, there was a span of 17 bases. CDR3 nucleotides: TGTGCCAGTAGCCGAGTAAGCGGGCCGGGCACAGATACGCAGTATTTT. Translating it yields CASSRVSGPGTDTQYF.

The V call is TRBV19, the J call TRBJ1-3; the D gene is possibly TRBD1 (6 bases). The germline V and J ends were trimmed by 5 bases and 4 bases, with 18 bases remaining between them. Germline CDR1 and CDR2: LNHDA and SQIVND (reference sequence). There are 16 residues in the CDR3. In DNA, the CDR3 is TGTGCCAGTAGTTTGCACACAGGGTCCTTCGGAAACACCATATATTTT. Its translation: CASSLHTGSFGNTIYF.

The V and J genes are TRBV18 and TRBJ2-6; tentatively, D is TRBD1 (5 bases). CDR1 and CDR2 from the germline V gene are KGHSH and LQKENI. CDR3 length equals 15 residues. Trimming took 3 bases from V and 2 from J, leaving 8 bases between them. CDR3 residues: CASSPGRAGANVLTF. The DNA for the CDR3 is TGTGCCAGCTCACCCGGCAGGGCTGGGGCCAACGTCCTGACTTTC.

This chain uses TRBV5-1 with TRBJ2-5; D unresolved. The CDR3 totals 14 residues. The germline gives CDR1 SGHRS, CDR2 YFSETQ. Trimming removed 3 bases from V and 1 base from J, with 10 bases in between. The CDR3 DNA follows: TGCGCCAGCAGCTCAACTAAACCCCAAGAGACCCAGTACTTC. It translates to CASSSTKPQETQYF. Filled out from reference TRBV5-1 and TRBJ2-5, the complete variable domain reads KAGVTQTPRYLIKTRGQQVTLSCSPISGHRSVSWYQQTPGQGLQFLFEYFSETQRNKGNFPGRFSGRQFSNSRSEMNVSTLELGDSALYLCASSSTKPQETQYFGPGTRLLVL.

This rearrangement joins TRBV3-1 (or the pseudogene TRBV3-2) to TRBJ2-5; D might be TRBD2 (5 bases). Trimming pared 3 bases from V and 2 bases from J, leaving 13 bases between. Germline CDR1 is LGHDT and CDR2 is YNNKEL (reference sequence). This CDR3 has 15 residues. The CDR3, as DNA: TGTGCCAGCAGCCAGCCCCTCACTAGTCAAGAGACCCAGTACTTC. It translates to CASSQPLTSQETQYF.

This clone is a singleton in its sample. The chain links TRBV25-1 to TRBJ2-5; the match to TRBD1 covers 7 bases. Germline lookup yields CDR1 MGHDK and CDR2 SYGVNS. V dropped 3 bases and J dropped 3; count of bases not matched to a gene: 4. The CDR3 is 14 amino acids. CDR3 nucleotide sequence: TGTGCCAGCAGTGAGTGGGACAGTAAAGAGACCCAGTACTTC. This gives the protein CASSEWDSKETQYF.

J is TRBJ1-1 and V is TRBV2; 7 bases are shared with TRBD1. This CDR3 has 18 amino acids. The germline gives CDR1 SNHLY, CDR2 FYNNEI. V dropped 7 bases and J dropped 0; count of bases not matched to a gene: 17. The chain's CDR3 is CASISLPPGQTMNTEAFF. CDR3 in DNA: TGTGCCAGCATTTCCCTACCCCCGGGACAGACTATGAACACTGAAGCTTTCTTT.

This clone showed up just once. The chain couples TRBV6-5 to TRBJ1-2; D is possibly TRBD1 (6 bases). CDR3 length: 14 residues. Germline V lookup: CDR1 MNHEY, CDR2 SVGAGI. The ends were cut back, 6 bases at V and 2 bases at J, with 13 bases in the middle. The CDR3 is CASRRGGSNYGYTF. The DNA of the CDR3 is TGTGCCAGCAGGAGGGGGGGTTCCAACTATGGCTACACCTTC.

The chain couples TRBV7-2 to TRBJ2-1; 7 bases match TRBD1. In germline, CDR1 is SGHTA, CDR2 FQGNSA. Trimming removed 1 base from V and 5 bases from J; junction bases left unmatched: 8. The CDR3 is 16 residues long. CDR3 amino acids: CASSLGAGGTHNEQFF. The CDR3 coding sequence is TGTGCCAGCAGCTTAGGGGCAGGGGGTACCCACAATGAGCAGTTCTTC.

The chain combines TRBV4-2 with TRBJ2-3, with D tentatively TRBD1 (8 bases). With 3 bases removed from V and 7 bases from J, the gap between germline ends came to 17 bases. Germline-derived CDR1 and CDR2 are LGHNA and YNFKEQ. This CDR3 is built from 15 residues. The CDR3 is CASSHSDREGYTQYF. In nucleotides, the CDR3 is TGTGCCAGCAGCCATTCGGACAGGGAGGGGTATACGCAGTATTTT.

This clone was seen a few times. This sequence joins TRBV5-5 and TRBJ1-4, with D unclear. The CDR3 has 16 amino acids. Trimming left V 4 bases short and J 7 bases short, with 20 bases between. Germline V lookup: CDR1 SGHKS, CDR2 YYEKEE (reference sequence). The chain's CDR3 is CASSAGRWGLSEKLFF. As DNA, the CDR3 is TGTGCCAGCAGCGCGGGGAGGTGGGGTTTGAGTGAAAAACTGTTTTTT.

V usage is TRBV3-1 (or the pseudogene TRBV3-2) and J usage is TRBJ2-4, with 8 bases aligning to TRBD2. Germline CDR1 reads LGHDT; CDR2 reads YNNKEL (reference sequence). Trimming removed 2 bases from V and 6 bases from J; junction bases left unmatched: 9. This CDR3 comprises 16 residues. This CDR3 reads CASSQPAGGGRNIQYF. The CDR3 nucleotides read TGTGCCAGCAGCCAACCCGCCGGGGGGGGACGAAACATTCAGTACTTC.

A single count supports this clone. CDR3 residues: CSAETGERAFF. Written as DNA, the CDR3 is TGCAGTGCGGAAACAGGGGAGAGAGCTTTCTTT. The chain links TRBV20-1 to TRBJ1-1; 7 bases are a match to TRBD1. Looked up from germline, CDR1 is DFQATT and CDR2 is SNEGSKA (reference sequence). The V gene end was trimmed by 6 bases and the J gene end by 10 bases; junction bases not matched to a gene: 8. This CDR3 is built from 11 residues.

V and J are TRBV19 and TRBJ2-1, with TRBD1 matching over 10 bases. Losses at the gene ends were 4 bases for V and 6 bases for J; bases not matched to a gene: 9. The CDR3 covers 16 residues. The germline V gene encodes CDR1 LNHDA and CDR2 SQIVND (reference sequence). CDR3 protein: CASSTPRTGGGNEQFF. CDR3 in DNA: TGTGCCAGTAGTACACCTAGGACAGGGGGAGGCAATGAGCAGTTCTTC.

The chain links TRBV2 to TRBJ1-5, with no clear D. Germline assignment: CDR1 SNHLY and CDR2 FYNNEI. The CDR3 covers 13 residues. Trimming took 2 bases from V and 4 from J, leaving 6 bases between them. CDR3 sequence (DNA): TGTGCCAGCAGTGAATGGGCGAATCAGCCCCAGCATTTT. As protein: CASSEWANQPQHF.

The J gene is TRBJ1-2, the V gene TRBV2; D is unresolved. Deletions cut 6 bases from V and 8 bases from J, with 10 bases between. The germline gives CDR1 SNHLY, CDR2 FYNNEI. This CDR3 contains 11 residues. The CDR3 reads CASRLAVGYTF. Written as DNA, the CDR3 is TGTGCCAGCAGGCTAGCGGTGGGCTACACCTTC.

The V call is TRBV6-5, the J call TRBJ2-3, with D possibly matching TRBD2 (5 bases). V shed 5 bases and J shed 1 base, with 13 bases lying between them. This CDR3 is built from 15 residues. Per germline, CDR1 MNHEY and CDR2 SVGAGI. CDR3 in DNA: TGTGCCAGCAGTAAAACACTAGTCCGCACAGATACGCAGTATTTT. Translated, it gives CASSKTLVRTDTQYF.

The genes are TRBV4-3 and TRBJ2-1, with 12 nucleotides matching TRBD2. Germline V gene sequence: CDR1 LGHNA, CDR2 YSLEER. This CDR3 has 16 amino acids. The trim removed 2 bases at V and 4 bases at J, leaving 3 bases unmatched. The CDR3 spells CASSQLAGGGYNEQFF. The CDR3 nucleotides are TGCGCCAGCAGCCAACTAGCGGGAGGGGGATACAATGAGCAGTTCTTC.

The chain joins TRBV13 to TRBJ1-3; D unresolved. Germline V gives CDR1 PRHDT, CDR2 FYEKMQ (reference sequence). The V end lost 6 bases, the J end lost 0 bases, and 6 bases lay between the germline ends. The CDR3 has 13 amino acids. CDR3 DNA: TGTGCCAGCAGTTCTACCTCTGGAAACACCATATATTTT. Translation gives CASSSTSGNTIYF. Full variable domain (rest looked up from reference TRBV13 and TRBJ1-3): AAGVIQSPRHLIKEKRETATLKCYPIPRHDTVYWYQQGPGQDPQFLISFYEKMQSDKGSIPDRFSAQQFSDYHSELNMSSLELGDSALYFCASSSTSGNTIYFGEGSWLTVV.

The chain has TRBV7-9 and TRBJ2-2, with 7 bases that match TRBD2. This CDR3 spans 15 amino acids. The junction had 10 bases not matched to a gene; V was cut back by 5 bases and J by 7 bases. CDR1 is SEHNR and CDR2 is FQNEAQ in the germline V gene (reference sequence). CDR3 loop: CASSPGTTNGGELFF. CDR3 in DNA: TGTGCCAGCAGCCCGGGGACTACCAACGGCGGGGAGCTGTTTTTT.

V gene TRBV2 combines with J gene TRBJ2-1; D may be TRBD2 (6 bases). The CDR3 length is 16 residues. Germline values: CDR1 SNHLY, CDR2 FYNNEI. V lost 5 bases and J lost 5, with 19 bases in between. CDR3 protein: CASSPNGLNANNEQFF. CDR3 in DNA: TGTGCCAGCAGTCCCAATGGACTAAACGCTAACAATGAGCAGTTCTTC. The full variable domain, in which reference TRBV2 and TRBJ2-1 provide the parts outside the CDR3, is EPEVTQTPSHQVTQMGQEVILRCVPISNHLYFYWYRQILGQKVEFLVSFYNNEISEKSEIFDDQFSVERPDGSNFTLKIRSTKLEDSAMYFCASSPNGLNANNEQFFGPGTRLTVL.